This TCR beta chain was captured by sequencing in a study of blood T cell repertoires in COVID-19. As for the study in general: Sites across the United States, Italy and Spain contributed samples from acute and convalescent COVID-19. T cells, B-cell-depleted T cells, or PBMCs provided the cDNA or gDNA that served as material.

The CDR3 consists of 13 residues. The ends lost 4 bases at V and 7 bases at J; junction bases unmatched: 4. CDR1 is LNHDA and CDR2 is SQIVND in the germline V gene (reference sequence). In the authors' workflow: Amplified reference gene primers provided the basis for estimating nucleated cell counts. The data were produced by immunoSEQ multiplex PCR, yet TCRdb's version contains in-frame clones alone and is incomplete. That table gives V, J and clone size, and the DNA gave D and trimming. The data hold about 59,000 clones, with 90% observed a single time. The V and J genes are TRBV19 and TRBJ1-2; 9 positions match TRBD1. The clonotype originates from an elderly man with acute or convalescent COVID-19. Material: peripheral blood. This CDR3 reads CASSSGQGLGYTF. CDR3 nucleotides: TGTGCCAGTAGTAGTGGACAGGGGCTTGGCTACACCTTC.